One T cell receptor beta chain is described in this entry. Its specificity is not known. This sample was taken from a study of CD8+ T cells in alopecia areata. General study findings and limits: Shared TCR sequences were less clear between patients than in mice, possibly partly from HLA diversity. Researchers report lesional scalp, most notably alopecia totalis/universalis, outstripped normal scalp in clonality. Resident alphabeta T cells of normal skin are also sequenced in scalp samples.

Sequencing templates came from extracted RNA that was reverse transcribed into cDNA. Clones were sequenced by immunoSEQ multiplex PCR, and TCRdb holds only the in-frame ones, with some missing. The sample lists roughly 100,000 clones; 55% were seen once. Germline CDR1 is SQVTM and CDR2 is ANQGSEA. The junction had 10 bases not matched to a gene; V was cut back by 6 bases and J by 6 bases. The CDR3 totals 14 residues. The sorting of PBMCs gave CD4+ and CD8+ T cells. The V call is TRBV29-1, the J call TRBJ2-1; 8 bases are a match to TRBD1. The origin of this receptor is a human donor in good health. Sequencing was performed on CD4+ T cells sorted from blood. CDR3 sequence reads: CSVEYRTGINEQFF. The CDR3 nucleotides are TGCAGCGTAGAATATAGGACAGGGATCAATGAGCAGTTCTTC.